One and the same sample provided the 7 T cell receptor beta chains below, sequenced in a study of CD8+CD57+ T cells in acquired aplastic anemia. Investigators profiled TCR beta VDJ and CDR3 from genomic DNA template. TCRdb recomputed calls from the reads with MiXCR, one row per CDR3 protein. This table holds hundreds of thousands of distinct CDR3 sequences, around 72% found once. Sequenced input: sorted CD4+, CD8+, or CD8+CD57+ T cells (not recorded which) from PBMCs. These receptors were taken from a human donor in good health, serving as a control.

A word on this clonotype: Being one base from a much bigger clone, this may be a read error. This likely comes from a read error, as the CDR3 has no conserved phenylalanine or tryptophan at its end. The chain couples TRBV27 to TRBJ1-1; D is unclear. Trimming cost V 7 bases and J 1 base, with 10 bases left between them. The CDR3 has 13 amino acids. The germline CDR1 and CDR2 sequences are MNHEY and SMNVEV (reference sequence). CDR3 residues: CASMRESNTEAFL. The CDR3 DNA is TGTGCCAGCATGCGGGAGTCGAACACTGAAGCTTTCTTA.

The chain uses TRBV5-6 and TRBJ2-1; D is uncertain. V gave up 5 bases and J gave up 9 bases, with 12 bases separating them. The CDR3 has 12 amino acids. Germline V gene lookup returns CDR1 SGHDT and CDR2 YYEEEE. CDR3 residues: CASRPQLGEQFF. CDR3 coding DNA: TGTGCCAGCAGGCCGCAGTTGGGTGAGCAGTTCTTC. The variable domain in full, completed from reference TRBV5-6 and TRBJ2-1, reads DAGVTQSPTHLIKTRGQQVTLRCSPKSGHDTVSWYQQALGQGPQFIFQYYEEEERQRGNFPDRFSGHQFPNYSSELNVNALLLGDSALYLCASRPQLGEQFFGPGTRLTVL.

On this clonotype itself: The germline gene is not matched at one end of the junction; a read error may be the cause. The chain is built from TRBV9 and TRBJ1-5, with D maybe TRBD1 (6 bases). Per germline, CDR1 SGDLS and CDR2 YYNGEE. The CDR3 covers 12 residues. The CDR3 nucleotides read TGTGCCAGCAGCGCTGGACAGCTCCGGCAGCCTTTT. Amino acids: CASSAGQLRQPF. The entire variable domain, with the rest obtained from reference TRBV9 and TRBJ1-5, is as follows: DSGVTQTPKHLITATGQRVTLRCSPRSGDLSVYWYQQSLDQGLQFLIQYYNGEERAKGNILERFSAQQFPDLHSELNLSSLELGDSALYFCASSAGQLRQPFGDGTRLSIL.

This clonotype was detected a few times. A much larger clone lies one base from this, so it may be a read error. The CDR3 region is CASGADRGDWNIQYF. CDR3 DNA: TGTGCCAGCGGCGCGGACAGGGGCGATTGGAACATTCAGTACTTC. The chain has TRBV2 and TRBJ2-4; 9 nucleotides line up with TRBD1. V dropped 8 bases and J dropped 7; count of bases not matched to a gene: 12. This CDR3 has 15 amino acids. Germline V gene data show CDR1 as SNHLY and CDR2 as FYNNEI.

Details on this clonotype: Since no conserved phenylalanine or tryptophan closes the CDR3, a read error is the likely cause. Because the CDR3's place on the DNA is in doubt, the DNA is left out and the CDR3 is given as listed by TCRdb. This chain uses TRBV29-1 with TRBJ2-1; the table assigns TRBD1, which was not confirmed against the DNA. From germline, CDR1 is SQVTM and CDR2 ANQGSEA. The CDR3 spans 14 amino acids, including both terminal residues. The CDR3 spells CSVNGRQGYNEQSV.

This clonotype turned up a few times. This sequence joins TRBV24-1 and TRBJ2-2; no firm D call. The V end was cut by 5 bases, the J end by 6 bases, with 9 bases between. CDR3 size: 13 residues. CDR1 is KGHDR and CDR2 is SFDVKD in the germline V gene. Here the CDR3 DNA reads TGTGCCACCAGTGCCGGGCCGGCCGGGGAGCTGTTTTTT. Its translation is CATSAGPAGELFF.

This clonotype was recorded a few times. The chain links TRBV18 to TRBJ1-2; TRBD1 matches at 9 bases. The junction had 19 bases not matched to a gene; V was cut back by 3 bases and J by 8 bases. The V gene's germline CDR1 is KGHSH and CDR2 LQKENI. CDR3 length equals 18 residues. CDR3 protein: CASSPAGTGSRGGGGYTF. In DNA, the CDR3 is TGTGCCAGCTCACCGGCCGGGACAGGGAGTCGTGGGGGTGGCGGCTACACCTTC.